This TCR beta chain was recorded in a study of blood T cell repertoires in COVID-19. In the study overall: Sources were T cells, B-cell-depleted T cells, or PBMCs; the material itself was cDNA or gDNA.

Authors' methods: Scientists estimated how many nucleated cells there were by amplifying reference gene primers. TCRdb's copy holds only in-frame clones and misses some; the assay was immunoSEQ multiplex PCR. V and J calls and clone size are copied from that table; D and trimming were computed from the DNA. This sample carries approximately 150,000 clones, about 90% of them seen once, and the ten largest clones take around 38%. The CDR3 has 14 amino acids. V gave up 7 bases and J gave up 2 bases, with 15 bases separating them. The germline CDR1 and CDR2 sequences are SGHKS and YYEKEE (reference sequence).

The chain recombines TRBV5-5 with TRBJ1-1, with D uncertain. The sequencing sample was made of peripheral blood. The TCR was taken from a man aged 45-65 years who had recovered from COVID-19. The CDR3 sequence is CASSLVPRNTEAFF. DNA for the CDR3: TGTGCCAGCTCGTTAGTCCCTCGAAACACTGAAGCTTTCTTT.